What follows is one TCR beta chain and its context. Germline V lookup: CDR1 MNHEY, CDR2 SVGEGT. V was cut by 0 bases and J by 6 bases, with 10 bases left in between. The CDR3 sequence is 14 residues long. This sample was included in a study of blood T cell repertoires in COVID-19. Overall study context: In each case, the material was cDNA or gDNA derived from T cells, B-cell-depleted T cells, or PBMCs.

Study processing details: Using reference gene primer amplification, nucleated cell counts were estimated. Measured with immunoSEQ multiplex PCR; TCRdb has only the in-frame clones, and not every one. That table is the source of V, J and clone size, and D and trimming were worked out from the DNA. The profile shows a few hundred thousand clones, 70% to 85% of them singletons. This chain uses TRBV6-2 or TRBV6-3 with TRBJ2-3; D is possibly TRBD1 (5 bases). Sequencing input: peripheral blood. This TCR was recovered from a woman in her 40s who had recovered from COVID-19. The CDR3 loop is CASSYSKGSDTQYF. CDR3 in DNA: TGTGCCAGCAGTTACTCGAAGGGGTCTGATACGCAGTATTTT.